The entry below describes one TCR beta chain. Its matching antigen is unknown. Only in-frame clones appear in the TCRdb table, and some are missing; sequencing was by immunoSEQ multiplex PCR. This table has 2 million to 2.5 million clones, over 85% appearing once. The data belong to a study of shared clonotypes between healthy human individuals. Whole-study findings and limits: Roughly 5% of naive CD4 clonotypes were common to a handful of donors. Among donors, clonotype sharing was expected to be affected by sequencing depth. Shared clonotypes across all four donors exceeded non-shared ones in generation probability.

Those who donated were healthy HIV-negative adults, with no recent acute infections or vaccinations reported. From germline, CDR1 is MNHNY and CDR2 SVGAGI (reference sequence). After removal of 3 bases from V and 0 bases from J, the junction contained 4 bases not matched to a gene. The CDR3 has 15 amino acids. The specimen sequenced was naive CD4+ T cells from PBMCs. The sample's subset: CD45RA+ positively selected. This TCR was recovered from a man aged 18 to 29 in good health. Some clones in this sample may be carry-over from other donors' samples. The chain employs TRBV6-6 and TRBJ1-1; 7 nucleotides line up with TRBD1. The CDR3 sequence is CASSYMRGLNTEAFF. The CDR3 DNA follows: TGTGCCAGCAGTTATATGAGGGGGCTGAACACTGAAGCTTTCTTT.